One sample yielded the 3 T cell receptor beta chains listed below, sequenced in a study of cytotoxic CD8 clonotypes in ibrutinib-treated CLL. The method was immunoSEQ multiplex PCR; TCRdb's version includes in-frame clones alone and lacks a portion of them. This sample has more than 300,000 clones; around four fifths occur once, and the top ten carry over 6.5%. Source: PBMCs, taken before ibrutinib treatment. Receptors originate from a human donor with chronic lymphocytic leukemia.

The chain combines TRBV4-1 with TRBJ2-3; TRBD2 aligns across 9 bases. CDR1 is MGHRA, CDR2 YSYEKL, per germline. Trimming took 3 bases from V and 2 from J; bases not matched to a gene: 3. This CDR3 region has 15 residues. The CDR3 DNA sequence: TGCGCCAGCAGCCACCGGGGACTAGCCACAGATACGCAGTATTTT. It translates to CASSHRGLATDTQYF.

This clone was seen a few times. The chain joins TRBV6-5 to TRBJ1-1; 7 nucleotides align to TRBD1. The CDR3 contains 11 residues. The V and J ends lost 6 bases and 10 bases, in that order; junction bases with no gene match: 5. Germline values: CDR1 MNHEY, CDR2 SVGAGI. For the CDR3, the DNA is TGTGCCAGCAGGCGACAGGGACGAGCTTTCTTT. It specifies CASRRQGRAFF.

The V and J genes are TRBV7-9 and TRBJ2-5, with a tentative D call TRBD1 (5 bases). Trimming pared 5 bases from V and 5 bases from J, leaving 12 bases between. From germline, CDR1 is SEHNR and CDR2 FQNEAQ (reference sequence). This CDR3 region has 13 residues. The CDR3 region has the DNA TGTGCCAGCAGCACAGCAGGGCCGGAGACCCAGTACTTC. Translated: CASSTAGPETQYF.